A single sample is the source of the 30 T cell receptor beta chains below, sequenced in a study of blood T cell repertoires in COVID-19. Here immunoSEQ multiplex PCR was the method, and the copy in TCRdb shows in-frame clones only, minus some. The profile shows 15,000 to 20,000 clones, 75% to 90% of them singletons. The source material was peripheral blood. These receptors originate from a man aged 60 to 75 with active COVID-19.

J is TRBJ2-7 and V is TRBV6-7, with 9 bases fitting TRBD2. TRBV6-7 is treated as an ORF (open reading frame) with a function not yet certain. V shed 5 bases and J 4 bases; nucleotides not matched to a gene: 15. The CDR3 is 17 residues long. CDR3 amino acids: CASSRPSQRGDFYEQYF. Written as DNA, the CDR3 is TGTGCCAGCAGTCGACCATCGCAGCGGGGGGACTTTTACGAGCAGTACTTC.

The CDR3 region is CASSLASGQPQHF. The CDR3 DNA reads TGTGCCAGCAGCTTAGCCAGCGGGCAGCCCCAGCATTTT. The chain recombines TRBV7-9 with TRBJ1-5, with D hard to call. Trimming left V 0 bases short and J 7 bases short, with 7 bases between. The CDR3 sequence is 13 residues long. Germline values: CDR1 SEHNR, CDR2 FQNEAQ (reference sequence).

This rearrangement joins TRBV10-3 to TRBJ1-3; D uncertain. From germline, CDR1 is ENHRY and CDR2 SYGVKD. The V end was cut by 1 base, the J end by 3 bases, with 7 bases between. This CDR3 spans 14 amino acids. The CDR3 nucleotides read TGTGCCATCAGTGAGTTAGCAGATGGAAACACCATATATTTT. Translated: CAISELADGNTIYF.

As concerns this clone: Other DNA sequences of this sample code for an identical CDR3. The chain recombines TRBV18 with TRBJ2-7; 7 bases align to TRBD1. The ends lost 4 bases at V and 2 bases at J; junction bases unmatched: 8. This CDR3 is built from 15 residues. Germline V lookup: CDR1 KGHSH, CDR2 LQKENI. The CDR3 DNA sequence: TGTGCCAGCTCACTCGAATACAGGGGACCCTACGAGCAGTACTTC. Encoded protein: CASSLEYRGPYEQYF.

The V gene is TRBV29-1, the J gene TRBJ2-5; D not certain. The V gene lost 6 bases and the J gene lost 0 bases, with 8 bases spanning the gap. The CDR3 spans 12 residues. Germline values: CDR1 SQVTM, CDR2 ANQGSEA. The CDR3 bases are TGCAGCGTCAGACTGTACCAAGAGACCCAGTACTTC. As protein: CSVRLYQETQYF. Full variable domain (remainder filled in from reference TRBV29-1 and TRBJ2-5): SAVISQKPSRDICQRGTSLTIQCQVDSQVTMMFWYRQQPGQSLTLIATANQGSEATYESGFVIDKFPISRPNLTFSTLTVSNMSPEDSSIYLCSVRLYQETQYFGPGTRLLVL.

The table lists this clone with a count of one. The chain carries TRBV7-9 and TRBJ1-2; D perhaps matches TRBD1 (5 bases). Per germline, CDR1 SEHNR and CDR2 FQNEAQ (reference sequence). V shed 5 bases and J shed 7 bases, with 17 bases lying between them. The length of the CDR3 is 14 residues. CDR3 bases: TGTGCCAGCAGCCCCTGGGGGGATGGTCTTGGCTACACCTTC. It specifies CASSPWGDGLGYTF.

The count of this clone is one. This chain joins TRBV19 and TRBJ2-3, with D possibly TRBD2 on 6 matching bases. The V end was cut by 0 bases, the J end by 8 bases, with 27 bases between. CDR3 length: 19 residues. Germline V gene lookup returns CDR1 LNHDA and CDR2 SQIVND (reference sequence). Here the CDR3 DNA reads TGTGCCAGTAGTATAGATCCCCTGCGAATAGCGGCGCGAACGGGTACGCAGTATTTT. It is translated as CASSIDPLRIAARTGTQYF.

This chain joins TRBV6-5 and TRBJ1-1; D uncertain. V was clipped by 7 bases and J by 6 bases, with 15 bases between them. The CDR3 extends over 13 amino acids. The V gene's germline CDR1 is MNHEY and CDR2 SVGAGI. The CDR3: CASTPAAASEAFF. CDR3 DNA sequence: TGTGCCAGCACTCCTGCGGCAGCGTCTGAAGCTTTCTTT.

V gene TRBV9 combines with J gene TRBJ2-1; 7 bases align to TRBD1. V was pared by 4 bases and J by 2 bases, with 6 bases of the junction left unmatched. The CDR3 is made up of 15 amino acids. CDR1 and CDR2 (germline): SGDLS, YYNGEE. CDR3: CASSYRQGTYNEQFF. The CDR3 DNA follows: TGTGCCAGCAGCTATCGACAGGGAACCTACAATGAGCAGTTCTTC. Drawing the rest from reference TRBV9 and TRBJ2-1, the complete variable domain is DSGVTQTPKHLITATGQRVTLRCSPRSGDLSVYWYQQSLDQGLQFLIQYYNGEERAKGNILERFSAQQFPDLHSELNLSSLELGDSALYFCASSYRQGTYNEQFFGPGTRLTVL.

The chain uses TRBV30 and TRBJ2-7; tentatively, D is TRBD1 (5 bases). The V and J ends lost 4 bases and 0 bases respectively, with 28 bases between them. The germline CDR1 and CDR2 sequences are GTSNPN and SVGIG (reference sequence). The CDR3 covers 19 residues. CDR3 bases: TGTGCCTGGACCCCGTTGAGGTCTTGGGGAACAGGTTACTCCTACGAGCAGTACTTC. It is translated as CAWTPLRSWGTGYSYEQYF.

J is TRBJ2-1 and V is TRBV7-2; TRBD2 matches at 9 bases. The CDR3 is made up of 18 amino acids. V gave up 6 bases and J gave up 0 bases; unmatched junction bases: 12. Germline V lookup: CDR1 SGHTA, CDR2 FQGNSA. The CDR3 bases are TGTGCCAGCAGAAAATTAGCGGGGGCCTTGAGCTCCTACAATGAGCAGTTCTTC. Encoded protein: CASRKLAGALSSYNEQFF.

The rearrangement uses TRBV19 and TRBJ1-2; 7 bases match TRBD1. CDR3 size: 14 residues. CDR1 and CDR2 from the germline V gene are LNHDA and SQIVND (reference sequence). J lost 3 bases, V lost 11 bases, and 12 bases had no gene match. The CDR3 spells CALEGGGGDYGYTF. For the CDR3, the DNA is TGTGCCCTTGAAGGGGGCGGGGGGGACTATGGCTACACCTTC.

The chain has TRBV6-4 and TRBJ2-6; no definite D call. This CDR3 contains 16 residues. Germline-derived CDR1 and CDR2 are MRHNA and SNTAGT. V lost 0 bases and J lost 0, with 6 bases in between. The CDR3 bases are TGTGCCAGCAGTGACTCCCCAGGCTCTGGGGCCAACGTCCTGACTTTC. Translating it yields CASSDSPGSGANVLTF.

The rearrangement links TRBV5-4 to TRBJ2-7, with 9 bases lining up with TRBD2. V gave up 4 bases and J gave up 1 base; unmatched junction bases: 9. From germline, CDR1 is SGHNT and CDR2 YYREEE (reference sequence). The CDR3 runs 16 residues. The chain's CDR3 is CASSPEWTSASYEQYF. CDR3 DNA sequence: TGTGCCAGCAGCCCGGAGTGGACTAGCGCTTCCTACGAGCAGTACTTC. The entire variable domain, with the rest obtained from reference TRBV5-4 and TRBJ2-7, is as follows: ETGVTQSPTHLIKTRGQQVTLRCSSQSGHNTVSWYQQALGQGPQFIFQYYREEENGRGNFPPRFSGLQFPNYSSELNVNALELDDSALYLCASSPEWTSASYEQYFGPGTRLTVT.

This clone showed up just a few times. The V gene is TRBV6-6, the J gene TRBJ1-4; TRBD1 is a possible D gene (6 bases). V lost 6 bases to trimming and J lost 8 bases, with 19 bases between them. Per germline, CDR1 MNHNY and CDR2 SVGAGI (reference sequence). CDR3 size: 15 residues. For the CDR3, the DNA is TGTGCCAGCAGGGGAGCGACAGGATCCGCGGAAAAACTGTTTTTT. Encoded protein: CASRGATGSAEKLFF.

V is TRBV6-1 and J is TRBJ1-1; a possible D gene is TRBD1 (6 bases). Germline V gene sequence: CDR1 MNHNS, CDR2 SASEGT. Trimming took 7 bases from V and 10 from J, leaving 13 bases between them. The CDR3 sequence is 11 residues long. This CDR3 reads CASIKGGPAFF. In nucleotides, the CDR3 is TGTGCCAGCATTAAGGGGGGGCCAGCTTTCTTT.

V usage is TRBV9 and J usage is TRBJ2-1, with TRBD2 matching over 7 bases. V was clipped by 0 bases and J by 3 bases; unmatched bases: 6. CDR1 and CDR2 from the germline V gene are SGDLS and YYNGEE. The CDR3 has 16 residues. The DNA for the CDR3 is TGTGCCAGCAGCGTAGAGGCTAGCGGTTACTACAATGAGCAGTTCTTC. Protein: CASSVEASGYYNEQFF.

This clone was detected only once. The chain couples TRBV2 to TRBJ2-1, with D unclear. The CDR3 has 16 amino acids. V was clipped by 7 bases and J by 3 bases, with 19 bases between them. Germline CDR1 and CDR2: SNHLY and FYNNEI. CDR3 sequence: CASTLIGSEVYNEQFF. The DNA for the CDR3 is TGTGCCAGCACCCTAATCGGGTCAGAAGTCTACAATGAGCAGTTCTTC.

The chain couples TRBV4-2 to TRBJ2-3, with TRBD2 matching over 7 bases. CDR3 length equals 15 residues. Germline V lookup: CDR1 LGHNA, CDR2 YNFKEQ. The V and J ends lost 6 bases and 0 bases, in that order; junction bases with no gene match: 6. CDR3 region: CASRLAGHSTDTQYF. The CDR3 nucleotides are TGTGCCAGCAGGTTAGCGGGCCATAGCACAGATACGCAGTATTTT.

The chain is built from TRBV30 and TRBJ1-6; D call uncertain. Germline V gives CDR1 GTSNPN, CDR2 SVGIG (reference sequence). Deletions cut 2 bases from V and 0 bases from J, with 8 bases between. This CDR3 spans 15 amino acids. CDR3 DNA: TGTGCCTGGAGTCCGATGAGCTCCTATAATTCACCCCTCCACTTT. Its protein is CAWSPMSSYNSPLHF. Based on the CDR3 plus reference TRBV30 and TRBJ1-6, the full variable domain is SQTIHQWPATLVQPVGSPLSLECTVEGTSNPNLYWYRQAAGRGLQLLFYSVGIGQISSEVPQNLSASRPQDRQFILSSKKLLLSDSGFYLCAWSPMSSYNSPLHFGNGTRLTVT.

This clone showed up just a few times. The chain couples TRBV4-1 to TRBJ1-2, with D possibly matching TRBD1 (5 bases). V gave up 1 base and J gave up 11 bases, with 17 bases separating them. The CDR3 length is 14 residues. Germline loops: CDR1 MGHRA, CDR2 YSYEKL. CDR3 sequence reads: CASSQGRQGVRYTF. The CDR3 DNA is TGCGCCAGCAGCCAAGGTCGGCAGGGCGTAAGGTACACCTTC.

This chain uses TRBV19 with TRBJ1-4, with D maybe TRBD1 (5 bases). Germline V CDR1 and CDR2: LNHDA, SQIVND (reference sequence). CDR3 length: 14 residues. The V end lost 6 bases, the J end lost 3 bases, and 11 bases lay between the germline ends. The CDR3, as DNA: TGTGCCAGTAGGATGGCAGGGTCTAATGAAAAACTGTTTTTT. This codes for CASRMAGSNEKLFF.

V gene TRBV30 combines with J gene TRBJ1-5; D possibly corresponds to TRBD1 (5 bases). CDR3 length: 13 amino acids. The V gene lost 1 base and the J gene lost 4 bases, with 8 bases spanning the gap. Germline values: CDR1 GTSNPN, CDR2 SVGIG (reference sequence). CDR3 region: CAWSGQLNQPQHF. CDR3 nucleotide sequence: TGTGCCTGGAGTGGACAGCTTAATCAGCCCCAGCATTTT.

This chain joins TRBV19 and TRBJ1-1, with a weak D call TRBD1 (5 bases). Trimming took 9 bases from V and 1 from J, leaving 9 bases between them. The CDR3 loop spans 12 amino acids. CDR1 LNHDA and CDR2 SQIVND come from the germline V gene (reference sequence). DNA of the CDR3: TGTGCCAGCGGGAGGGGGAACACTGAAGCTTTCTTT. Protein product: CASGRGNTEAFF.

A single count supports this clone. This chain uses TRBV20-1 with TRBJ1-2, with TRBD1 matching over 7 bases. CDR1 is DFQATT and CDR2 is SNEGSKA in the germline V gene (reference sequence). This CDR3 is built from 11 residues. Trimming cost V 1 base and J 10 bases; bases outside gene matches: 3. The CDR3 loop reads CSARATGTYTF. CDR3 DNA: TGCAGTGCTAGAGCGACAGGGACCTACACCTTC.

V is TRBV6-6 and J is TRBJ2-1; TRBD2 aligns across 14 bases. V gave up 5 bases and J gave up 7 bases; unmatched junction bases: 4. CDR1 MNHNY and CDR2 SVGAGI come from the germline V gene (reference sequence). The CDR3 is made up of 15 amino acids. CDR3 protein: CASSGTSGSLNEQFF. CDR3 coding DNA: TGTGCCAGCAGTGGGACTAGCGGGAGCTTGAATGAGCAGTTCTTC.

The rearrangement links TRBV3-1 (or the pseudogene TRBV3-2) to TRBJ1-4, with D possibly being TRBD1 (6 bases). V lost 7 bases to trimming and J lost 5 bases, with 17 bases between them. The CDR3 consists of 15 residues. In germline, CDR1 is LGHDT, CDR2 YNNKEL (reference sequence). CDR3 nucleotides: TGTGCCAGCACCCACGAGGGGGGGTTGAATGAAAAACTGTTTTTT. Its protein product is CASTHEGGLNEKLFF.

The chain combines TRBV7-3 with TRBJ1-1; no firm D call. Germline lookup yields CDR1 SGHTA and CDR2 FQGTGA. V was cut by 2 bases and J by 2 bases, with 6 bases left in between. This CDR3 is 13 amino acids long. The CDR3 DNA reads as TGTGCCAGCAGCTTATCGGTTAACACTGAAGCTTTCTTT. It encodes CASSLSVNTEAFF.

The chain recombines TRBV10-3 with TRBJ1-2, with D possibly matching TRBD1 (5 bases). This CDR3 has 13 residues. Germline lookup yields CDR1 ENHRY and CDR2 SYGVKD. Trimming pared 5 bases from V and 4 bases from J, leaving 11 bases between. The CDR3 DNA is TGTGCCATCAGTCTTCAAACAGGCTATGGCTACACCTTC. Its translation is CAISLQTGYGYTF.

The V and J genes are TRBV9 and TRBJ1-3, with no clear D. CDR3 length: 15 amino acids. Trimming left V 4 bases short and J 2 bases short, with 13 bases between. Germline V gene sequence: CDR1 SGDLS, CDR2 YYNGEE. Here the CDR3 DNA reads TGTGCCAGCAGCCGACTCTTAGACGCTGGAAACACCATATATTTT. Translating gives CASSRLLDAGNTIYF.